This TCR beta chain was recorded in a study of blood T cell repertoires in COVID-19. The wider study: Specimens from acute and convalescent COVID-19 originated in the United States, Italy and Spain. Sample material is recorded as cDNA or gDNA derived from T cells, B-cell-depleted T cells, or PBMCs.

Generated by immunoSEQ multiplex PCR, the TCRdb table keeps only in-frame clones and is missing some. Of around 100,000 clones in the sample, around four fifths were seen once. The germline gives CDR1 MDHEN, CDR2 SYDVKM. V was clipped by 8 bases and J by 7 bases, with 22 bases between them. This CDR3 is built from 15 residues. The chain couples TRBV28 to TRBJ2-3; possibly TRBD2 for D (7 bases). Sequencing was done on a sample of peripheral blood. This clonotype was sampled from a man in his forties or fifties with active or convalescent COVID-19. The CDR3 protein is CASSHQGGGSNTQYF. The DNA of the CDR3 is TGTGCCAGCTCTCACCAAGGGGGAGGGTCGAATACGCAGTATTTT.